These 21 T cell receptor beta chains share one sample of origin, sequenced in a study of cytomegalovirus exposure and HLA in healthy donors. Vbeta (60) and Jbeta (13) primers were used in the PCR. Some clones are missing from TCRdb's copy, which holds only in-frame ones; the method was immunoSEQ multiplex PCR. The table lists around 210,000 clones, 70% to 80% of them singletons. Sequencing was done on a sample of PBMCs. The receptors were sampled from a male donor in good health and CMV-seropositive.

The CDR3 coding sequence is TGTGCAGCCCTAGCGGGAGGGGGATACAATGAGCAGTTCTTC. Its protein is CAALAGGGYNEQFF. The J gene is TRBJ2-1, the V gene TRBV28; 12 positions match TRBD2. CDR1 and CDR2 from the germline V gene are MDHEN and SYDVKM. The CDR3 is 14 residues long. The variable domain in full, completed from reference TRBV28 and TRBJ2-1, reads DVKVTQSSRYLVKRTGEKVFLECVQDMDHENMFWYRQDPGLGLRLIYFSYDVKMKEKGDIPEGYSVSREKKERFSLILESASTNQTSMYLCAALAGGGYNEQFFGPGTRLTVL.

CDR3 sequence: CASSQDKGLNYGYTF. CDR3 in DNA: TGTGCCAGCAGCCAAGACAAGGGGTTAAACTATGGCTACACCTTC. V gene TRBV4-2 combines with J gene TRBJ1-2, with D perhaps TRBD1 (5 bases). Trimming took 0 bases from V and 2 from J, leaving 10 bases between them. The CDR3 contains 15 residues. Germline-derived CDR1 and CDR2 are LGHNA and YNFKEQ.

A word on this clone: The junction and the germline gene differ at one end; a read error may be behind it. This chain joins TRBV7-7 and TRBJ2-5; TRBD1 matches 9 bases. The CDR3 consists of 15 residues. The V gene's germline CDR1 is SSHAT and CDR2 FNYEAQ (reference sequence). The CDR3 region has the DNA TGTGCTAGCAGAGCCGGGACAGGGAACCAAGAGACCCAGTACTTC. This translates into CASRAGTGNQETQYF.

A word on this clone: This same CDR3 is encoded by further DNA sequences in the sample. The CDR3: CASSVGVAGYYEQYF. The CDR3 DNA follows: TGTGCCAGCAGCGTAGGGGTAGCGGGGTACTACGAGCAGTACTTC. The chain couples TRBV9 to TRBJ2-7, with 8 bases fitting TRBD2. The germline V gene encodes CDR1 SGDLS and CDR2 YYNGEE. The junction had 5 bases not matched to a gene; V was cut back by 0 bases and J by 3 bases. CDR3 length: 15 amino acids.

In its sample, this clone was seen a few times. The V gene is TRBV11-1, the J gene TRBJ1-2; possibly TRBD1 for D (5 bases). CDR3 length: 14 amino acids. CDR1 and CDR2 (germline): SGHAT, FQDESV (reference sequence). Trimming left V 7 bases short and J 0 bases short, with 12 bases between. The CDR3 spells CASKGTEANYGYTF. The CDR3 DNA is TGTGCCAGCAAAGGGACTGAAGCTAACTATGGCTACACCTTC. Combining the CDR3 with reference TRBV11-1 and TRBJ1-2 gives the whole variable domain EAEVAQSPRYKITEKSQAVAFWCDPISGHATLYWYRQILGQGPELLVQFQDESVVDDSQLPKDRFSAERLKGVDSTLKIQPAELGDSAMYLCASKGTEANYGYTFGSGTRLTVV.

Written as DNA, the CDR3 is TGTGCCACCAGCAGAGATGGGAGTGGATTCCAAGAGACCCAGTACTTC. It codes for CATSRDGSGFQETQYF. The chain has TRBV15 and TRBJ2-5, with D perhaps TRBD2 (5 bases). V dropped 0 bases and J dropped 1 base, with 12 bases sitting between them. Per the germline V gene, CDR1 is LNHNV and CDR2 is YYDKDF (reference sequence). The CDR3 runs 16 residues.

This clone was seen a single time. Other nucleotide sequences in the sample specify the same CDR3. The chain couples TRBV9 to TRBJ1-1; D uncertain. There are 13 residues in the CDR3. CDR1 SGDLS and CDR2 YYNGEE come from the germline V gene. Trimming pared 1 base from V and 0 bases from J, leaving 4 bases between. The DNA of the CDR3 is TGTGCCAGCAGCGTAACTTTGAACACTGAAGCTTTCTTT. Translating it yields CASSVTLNTEAFF.

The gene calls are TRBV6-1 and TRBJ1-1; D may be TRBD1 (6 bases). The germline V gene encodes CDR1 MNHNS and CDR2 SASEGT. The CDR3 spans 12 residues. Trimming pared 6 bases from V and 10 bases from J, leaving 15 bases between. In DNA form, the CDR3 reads TGTGCCAGCAGGAACAGGGCCGGTGTAGCTTTCTTT. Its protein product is CASRNRAGVAFF.

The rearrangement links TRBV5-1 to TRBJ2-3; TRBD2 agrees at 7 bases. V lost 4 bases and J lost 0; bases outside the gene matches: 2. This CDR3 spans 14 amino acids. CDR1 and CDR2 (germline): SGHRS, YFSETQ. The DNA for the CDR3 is TGCGCCAGCAGCAGACTAGCCAGCACAGATACGCAGTATTTT. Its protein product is CASSRLASTDTQYF.

Written as DNA, the CDR3 is TGTGCCATCAGTGAGAACCCGACAGGGAAGAACACTGAAGCTTTCTTT. Translating it yields CAISENPTGKNTEAFF. The gene calls are TRBV10-3 and TRBJ1-1; 7 positions agree with TRBD1. The germline gives CDR1 ENHRY, CDR2 SYGVKD. Unmatched junction bases numbered 7, after V lost 2 bases and J lost 1 base. CDR3 size: 16 residues.

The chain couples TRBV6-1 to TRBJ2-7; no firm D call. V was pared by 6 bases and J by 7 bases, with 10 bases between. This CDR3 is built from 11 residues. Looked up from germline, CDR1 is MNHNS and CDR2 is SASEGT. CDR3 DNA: TGTGCCAGCAGCCTCCGGAGAGAGCAGTACTTC. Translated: CASSLRREQYF.

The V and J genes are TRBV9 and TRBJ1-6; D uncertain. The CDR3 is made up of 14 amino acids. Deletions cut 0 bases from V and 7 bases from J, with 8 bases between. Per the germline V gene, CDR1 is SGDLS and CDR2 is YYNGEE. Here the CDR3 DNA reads TGTGCCAGCAGCGTAGCAACGGGGAATTCACCCCTCCACTTT. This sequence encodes CASSVATGNSPLHF.

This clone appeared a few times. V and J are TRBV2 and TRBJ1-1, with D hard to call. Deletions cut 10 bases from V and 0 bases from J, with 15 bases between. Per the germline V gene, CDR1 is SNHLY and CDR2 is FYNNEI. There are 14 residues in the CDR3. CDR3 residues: CATLAQKLNTEAFF. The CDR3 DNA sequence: TGTGCCACTTTGGCACAGAAATTGAACACTGAAGCTTTCTTT.

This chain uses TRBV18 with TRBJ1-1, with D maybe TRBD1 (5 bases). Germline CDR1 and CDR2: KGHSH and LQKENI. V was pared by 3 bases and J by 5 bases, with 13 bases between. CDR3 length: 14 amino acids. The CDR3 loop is CASSPTEGETEAFF. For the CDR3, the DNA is TGTGCCAGCTCACCGACAGAAGGAGAAACTGAAGCTTTCTTT. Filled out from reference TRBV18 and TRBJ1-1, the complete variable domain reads NAGVMQNPRHLVRRRGQEARLRCSPMKGHSHVYWYRQLPEEGLKFMVYLQKENIIDESGMPKERFSAEFPKEGPSILRIQQVVRGDSAAYFCASSPTEGETEAFFGQGTRLTVV.

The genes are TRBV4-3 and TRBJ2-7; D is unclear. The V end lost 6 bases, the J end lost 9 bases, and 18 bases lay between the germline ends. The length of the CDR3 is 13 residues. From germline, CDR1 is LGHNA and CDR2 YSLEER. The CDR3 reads CASRQTPETVQYF. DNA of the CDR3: TGCGCCAGCAGACAGACACCCGAGACGGTGCAGTACTTC.

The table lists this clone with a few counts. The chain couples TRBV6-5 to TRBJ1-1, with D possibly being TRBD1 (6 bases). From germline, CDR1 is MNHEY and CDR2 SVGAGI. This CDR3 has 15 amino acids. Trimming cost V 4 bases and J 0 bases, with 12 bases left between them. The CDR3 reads CASSFWTAMNTEAFF. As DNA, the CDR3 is TGTGCCAGCAGTTTCTGGACAGCTATGAACACTGAAGCTTTCTTT.

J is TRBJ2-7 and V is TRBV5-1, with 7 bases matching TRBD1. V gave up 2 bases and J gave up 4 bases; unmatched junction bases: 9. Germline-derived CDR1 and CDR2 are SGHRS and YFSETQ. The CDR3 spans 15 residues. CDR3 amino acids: CASSFPQGEVYEQYF. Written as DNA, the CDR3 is TGCGCCAGCAGCTTTCCCCAGGGGGAAGTTTACGAGCAGTACTTC.

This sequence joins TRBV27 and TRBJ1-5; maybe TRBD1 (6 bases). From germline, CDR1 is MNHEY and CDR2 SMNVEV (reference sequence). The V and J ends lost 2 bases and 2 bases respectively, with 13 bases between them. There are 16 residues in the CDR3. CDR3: CASSLDRRWGNQPQHF. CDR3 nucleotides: TGTGCCAGCAGTTTAGACAGGAGATGGGGCAATCAGCCCCAGCATTTT.

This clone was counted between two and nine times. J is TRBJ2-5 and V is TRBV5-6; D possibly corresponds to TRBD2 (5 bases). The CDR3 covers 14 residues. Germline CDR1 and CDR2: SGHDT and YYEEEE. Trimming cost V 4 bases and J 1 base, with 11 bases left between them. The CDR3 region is CASSEGASQETQYF. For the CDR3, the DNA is TGTGCCAGCAGCGAGGGAGCCTCCCAAGAGACCCAGTACTTC.

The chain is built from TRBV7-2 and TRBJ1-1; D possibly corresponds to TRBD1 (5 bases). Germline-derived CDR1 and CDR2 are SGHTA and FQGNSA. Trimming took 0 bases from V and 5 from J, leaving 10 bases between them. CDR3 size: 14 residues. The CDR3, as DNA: TGTGCCAGCAGCTTAGCGTCAGGGAATACTGAAGCTTTCTTT. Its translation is CASSLASGNTEAFF.

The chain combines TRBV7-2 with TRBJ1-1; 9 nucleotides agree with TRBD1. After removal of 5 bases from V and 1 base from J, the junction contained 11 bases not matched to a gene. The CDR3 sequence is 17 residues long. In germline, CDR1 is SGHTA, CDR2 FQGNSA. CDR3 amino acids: CASSTGTGSFGNTEAFF. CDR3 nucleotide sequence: TGTGCCAGCAGCACCGGGACAGGGAGTTTTGGGAACACTGAAGCTTTCTTT.